The text below deals with one T cell receptor (beta chain). Authors' processing steps: Using reference gene primer amplification, nucleated cell counts were estimated. This table comes from immunoSEQ multiplex PCR, and its TCRdb copy is limited to in-frame clones, with some not included. V, J and clone size reflect that table, while D and trimming were determined from the DNA. The repertoire holds some 150,000 clones, with about 88% as singletons. The germline gives CDR1 ENHRY, CDR2 SYGVKD. Trimming pared 9 bases from V and 8 bases from J, leaving 16 bases between. The CDR3 is 13 amino acids. This sample stems from a study of blood T cell repertoires in COVID-19. Study details: Acute-phase and convalescent COVID-19 samples originated in the United States, Italy and Spain. PBMCs, B-cell-depleted T cells, or T cells provided the cDNA or gDNA that made up the material.

The receptor was isolated from a woman of 80 years or more in a cohort sampled during active or convalescent COVID-19. The gene calls are TRBV10-3 and TRBJ1-4; D might be TRBD1 (6 bases). Material: peripheral blood. The CDR3 sequence is CAINNRAEEKLFF. The CDR3 bases are TGTGCCATAAATAACAGGGCAGAGGAAAAACTGTTTTTT.